The 6 T cell receptor beta chains below all came from one sample that was sequenced in a study of cytomegalovirus exposure and HLA in healthy donors. The PCR contained 60 Vbeta and 13 Jbeta primers. The repertoire was sequenced with immunoSEQ multiplex PCR; TCRdb's copy has only in-frame clones and lacks some. The sample has roughly 110,000 clones, 60% to 85% seen once; the top ten hold more than 2.5%. The sequenced sample consisted of PBMCs. The receptors come from a male donor in good health and CMV-seropositive.

As DNA, the CDR3 is TGTGCCAGCAGCCCTAGCGGGGGGGCATGGAGCGATACGCAGTATTTT. Amino acids: CASSPSGGAWSDTQYF. The chain has TRBV9 and TRBJ2-3, with 12 bases that match TRBD2. Looked up from germline, CDR1 is SGDLS and CDR2 is YYNGEE. The CDR3 runs to 16 residues. J gave up 6 bases and V 4 bases, and 9 bases lay outside the gene matches.

The chain employs TRBV4-3 and TRBJ2-1, with D possibly being TRBD1 (6 bases). The CDR3 extends over 15 amino acids. The germline gives CDR1 LGHNA, CDR2 YSLEER. V was trimmed by 1 base and J by 6 bases, leaving 13 bases between them. The CDR3 nucleotides are TGCGCCAGCAGCCAAGGCAGGGGTTATGGCAATGAGCAGTTCTTC. Protein sequence: CASSQGRGYGNEQFF.

V is TRBV9 and J is TRBJ2-2, with 9 bases lining up with TRBD2. The CDR3 spans 18 residues. Trimming at V came to 5 bases and at J to 3 bases, leaving 14 bases not matched to a gene. Per germline, CDR1 SGDLS and CDR2 YYNGEE. This CDR3 reads CASRELAGLPRDTGELFF. Written as DNA, the CDR3 is TGTGCCAGCAGAGAACTAGCGGGCCTTCCGCGGGACACCGGGGAGCTGTTTTTT. Looking up the rest from reference TRBV9 and TRBJ2-2 gives the full variable domain: DSGVTQTPKHLITATGQRVTLRCSPRSGDLSVYWYQQSLDQGLQFLIQYYNGEERAKGNILERFSAQQFPDLHSELNLSSLELGDSALYFCASRELAGLPRDTGELFFGEGSRLTVL.

In the case of this clone: At one boundary the junction diverges from the germline segment, which might be a read error. The chain links TRBV15 to TRBJ1-3; unclear D gene. CDR1 LNHNV and CDR2 YYDKDF come from the germline V gene (reference sequence). This CDR3 is 13 amino acids long. The CDR3 nucleotides read TGTGCCACCAGCAGAGAGGAGGGAACCACCATATATTTT. Its translation is CATSREEGTTIYF. Full variable domain (remainder filled in from reference TRBV15 and TRBJ1-3): DAMVIQNPRYQVTQFGKPVTLSCSQTLNHNVMYWYQQKSSQAPKLLFHYYDKDFNNEADTPDNFQSRRPNTSFCFLDIRSPGLGDTAMYLCATSREEGTTIYFGEGSWLTVV.

This chain links TRBV6-1 with TRBJ1-5, with TRBD1 as a possible D gene (5 bases). The V gene lost 4 bases and the J gene lost 0 bases, with 10 bases spanning the gap. This CDR3 has 15 amino acids. The germline V gene encodes CDR1 MNHNS and CDR2 SASEGT. The CDR3 nucleotides are TGTGCCAGCAGTGGCGACGGGGGTAGCAATCAGCCCCAGCATTTT. Its translation is CASSGDGGSNQPQHF.

The V and J genes are TRBV7-3 and TRBJ1-1; D is unclear. V was trimmed by 8 bases and J by 11 bases, leaving 9 bases between them. In germline, CDR1 is SGHTA, CDR2 FQGTGA. The CDR3 totals 9 residues. The CDR3 sequence is CASEDGAFF. The CDR3, as DNA: TGTGCCAGCGAGGATGGGGCTTTCTTT.